This T cell receptor (beta chain) is drawn from a study of blood T cell repertoires in COVID-19. Background on the study: COVID-19 samples from acute and convalescent phases originated in the United States, Italy and Spain. From T cells, B-cell-depleted T cells, or PBMCs came the material, which was cDNA or gDNA.

There are 17 residues in the CDR3. From germline, CDR1 is LGHNA and CDR2 YSLEER. Trimming cost V 3 bases and J 0 bases; bases outside gene matches: 6. Original processing methods: Scientists estimated how many nucleated cells there were by amplifying reference gene primers. This table comes from immunoSEQ multiplex PCR, and its TCRdb copy is limited to in-frame clones, with some not included. V and J calls and clone size are copied from that table; D and trimming were computed from the DNA. The table lists around 150,000 clones, approximately 84% of them singletons, with under 5% in the top ten. Specimen: peripheral blood. This clonotype originated in a woman aged 55-75 years with acute or convalescent COVID-19. This rearrangement joins TRBV4-3 to TRBJ1-3; 9 nucleotides line up with TRBD1. Here the CDR3 reads CASSQEPDRGSGNTIYF. The CDR3, as DNA: TGCGCCAGCAGCCAGGAACCGGACAGGGGCTCTGGAAACACCATATATTTT.